This T cell receptor beta chain was documented in a study of T cells after yellow fever vaccination. This clonotype occurred a few times. TCRdb fed the 5' RACE reads into MiXCR, producing one record per CDR3 protein. The sample shows approximately 160,000 distinct CDR3 sequences, roughly 8.8% of them seen only once. Sequenced here: CD8+ T cells sorted from PBMCs, sampled 45 days after the yellow fever booster vaccination. The TCR sequence derives from a man aged 18 to 29 who received the YFV17D yellow fever vaccine.

The CDR3 DNA reads TGTGCCAGCAGTTTCCTACCAGGGGGGCATCAAGAGACCCAGTACTTC. Amino acid sequence: CASSFLPGGHQETQYF. This chain joins TRBV12-3 or TRBV12-4 and TRBJ2-5; D possibly corresponds to TRBD1 (7 bases). The V end was cut by 3 bases, the J end by 2 bases, with 16 bases between. The CDR3 is 16 amino acids.